The text below deals with one T cell receptor (beta chain). This record belongs to a study of cytomegalovirus exposure and HLA in healthy donors. Germline-derived CDR1 and CDR2 are SGHRS and YFSETQ. Trimming cost V 2 bases and J 6 bases, with 17 bases left between them. The CDR3 runs to 16 residues. TCRdb's table, derived via immunoSEQ multiplex PCR, lists solely in-frame clones and lacks some. The sample has 110,000 or so clones, 70% to 90% seen once. The clonotype comes from a man between 18 and 35 years old in good health and CMV-seropositive. This rearrangement joins TRBV5-1 to TRBJ1-4; tentative D call: TRBD1 (5 bases). The specimen sequenced was PBMCs. For the CDR3, the DNA is TGCGCCAGCAGCTTTAGCACGGGAGGGGAAGATGAAAAACTGTTTTTT. As protein: CASSFSTGGEDEKLFF.